The present T cell receptor beta chain was sequenced within a study of shared clonotypes between healthy human individuals. Sequenced by immunoSEQ multiplex PCR; TCRdb stores in-frame clones only, minus some. The sample lists millions of clones; 85% to 95% were seen once. Adult donors, all healthy and HIV-negative, had no recent acute infections or vaccinations. V dropped 3 bases and J dropped 3 bases, with 14 bases sitting between them. The CDR3 sequence is 15 residues long. Germline CDR1 and CDR2: SEHNR and FQNEAQ (reference sequence). About this clone itself: Antigen: not known.

General study points: Few donors limited the genetic and exposure-history diversity represented. Between four donors, naive CD4 clonotypes were shared at a level of around 4.8%. Rarefaction analysis demonstrated incomplete sorted-subset sequencing notwithstanding large depth.

The receptor was derived from a man aged 18 to 29 in good health. The sequenced sample was naive CD4+ T cells sorted from blood. Sample subset: CD45RA+ positively selected. The chain has TRBV7-9 and TRBJ2-5, with D possibly matching TRBD2 (6 bases). The CDR3 here is CASSLGLGVKETQYF. The CDR3 DNA follows: TGTGCCAGCAGCTTGGGACTTGGGGTTAAAGAGACCCAGTACTTC.